The 24 T cell receptor beta chains listed next were all sequenced from one sample in a study of metastatic and nonmetastatic thyroid tumors. Patients were all untreated before their thyroid surgery. TCRdb reassembled clones from the PCR reads with MiXCR. The data hold tens of thousands of clones, with about a sixth observed a single time. Sequencing was performed on blood. All receptors derive from a male donor with papillary thyroid cancer or a benign thyroid nodule (not recorded which). Some clones in this sample may be carry-over from other donors' samples.

This clone has a handful of counts. The gene calls are TRBV10-3 and TRBJ2-7; D is unclear. The V end lost 4 bases, the J end lost 0 bases, and 19 bases lay between the germline ends. CDR1 ENHRY and CDR2 SYGVKD come from the germline V gene. The CDR3 spans 17 residues. CDR3 nucleotide sequence: TGTGCCATCAGTGCCCCGTCGACATGTGGAAACTCCTACGAGCAGTACTTC. Translating gives CAISAPSTCGNSYEQYF.

To note about this clone: Here the CDR3 omits its conserved ending phenylalanine or tryptophan, so a read error is the likely source. The chain links TRBV28 to TRBJ2-1; 9 bases are shared with TRBD1. This CDR3 has 15 amino acids. Per the germline V gene, CDR1 is MDHEN and CDR2 is SYDVKM. Unmatched junction bases numbered 7, after V lost 7 bases and J lost 3 bases. The CDR3 nucleotides are TGTGCCAGCAAGGACAGGGGATACCTCTACAATGAGCAGTTCTTG. Amino acid sequence: CASKDRGYLYNEQFL.

This clone was seen repeatedly, ten times or more. V usage is TRBV4-1 and J usage is TRBJ1-4, with 9 nucleotides matching TRBD1. The CDR3 contains 16 residues. With V trimmed by 1 base and J by 2 bases, 2 bases remained unmatched. Germline V gene data show CDR1 as MGHRA and CDR2 as YSYEKL. The chain's CDR3 is CASSQATGGTNEKLFF. CDR3 DNA sequence: TGCGCCAGCAGCCAAGCCACAGGGGGCACTAATGAAAAACTGTTTTTT.

This clone was seen repeatedly, ten times or more. The chain links TRBV2 to TRBJ2-3; 8 bases line up with TRBD1. J gave up 2 bases and V 3 bases, and 1 base lay outside the gene matches. This CDR3 has 14 amino acids. CDR1 is SNHLY and CDR2 is FYNNEI in the germline V gene. Here the CDR3 reads CASSEGQVTDTQYF. The CDR3 coding sequence is TGTGCCAGCAGTGAGGGACAGGTCACAGATACGCAGTATTTT.

This clone was seen repeatedly, ten times or more. The V gene is TRBV5-1, the J gene TRBJ2-3; 9 bases agree with TRBD2. The CDR3 sequence is 16 residues long. Trimming removed 3 bases from V and 3 bases from J; junction bases left unmatched: 8. CDR1 is SGHRS, CDR2 YFSETQ, per germline. CDR3 protein: CASSSRERGETDTQYF. The DNA of the CDR3 is TGCGCCAGCAGCTCCAGGGAGCGGGGGGAGACAGATACGCAGTATTTT. The full variable domain, in which reference TRBV5-1 and TRBJ2-3 provide the parts outside the CDR3, is KAGVTQTPRYLIKTRGQQVTLSCSPISGHRSVSWYQQTPGQGLQFLFEYFSETQRNKGNFPGRFSGRQFSNSRSEMNVSTLELGDSALYLCASSSRERGETDTQYFGPGTRLTVL.

This clone was seen many times. V gene TRBV5-6 combines with J gene TRBJ2-5; either TRBD1 or TRBD2 may fit D (6 bases each). Germline CDR1 reads SGHDT; CDR2 reads YYEEEE. The CDR3 length is 14 residues. Trimming took 4 bases from V and 2 from J, leaving 12 bases between them. The CDR3 sequence is CASSMRGRQETQYF. The CDR3 DNA is TGTGCCAGCAGCATGAGGGGGAGGCAAGAGACCCAGTACTTC.

In its sample, this clone was seen many times. The chain has TRBV3-1 and TRBJ1-1; maybe TRBD1 (5 bases). The V end lost 4 bases, the J end lost 0 bases, and 21 bases lay between the germline ends. The germline gives CDR1 LGHDT, CDR2 YNNKEL (reference sequence). The CDR3 has 18 residues. CDR3 DNA: TGTGCCAGCAGCCCTCAGTCCTGGGACGAATATTTGAACACTGAAGCTTTCTTT. Translation: CASSPQSWDEYLNTEAFF.

This clone was detected once. Germline is not matched at one junction end, which may reflect a read error. The chain combines TRBV20-1 with TRBJ2-1; TRBD2 might be the D (6 bases). CDR1 is DFQATT and CDR2 is SNEGSKA in the germline V gene (reference sequence). The CDR3 length is 15 residues. The CDR3 DNA is TGCAGTGCTAGAGATCCTAGCGTGAGTCTAGGTGAGCGGTTCTTC. Protein: CSARDPSVSLGERFF.

The chain couples TRBV18 to TRBJ2-7; 7 bases are shared with TRBD2. J lost 2 bases, V lost 5 bases, and 6 bases had no gene match. This CDR3 is built from 14 residues. Germline CDR1 KGHSH, CDR2 LQKENI. The CDR3, as DNA: TGTGCCAGCTCATCTACCGGACTAGCCTACGAGCAGTACTTC. Translation gives CASSSTGLAYEQYF.

This clone was counted ten times or more. This sequence joins TRBV2 and TRBJ1-4; D remains ambiguous. There are 13 residues in the CDR3. The germline V gene has CDR1 SNHLY and CDR2 FYNNEI. Deletions cut 10 bases from V and 4 bases from J, with 13 bases between. CDR3 protein: CATSKARNEKLFF. For the CDR3, the DNA is TGTGCCACCTCGAAAGCTCGTAATGAAAAACTGTTTTTT.

The V gene is TRBV29-1, the J gene TRBJ1-2, with D uncertain. From germline, CDR1 is SQVTM and CDR2 ANQGSEA. The CDR3 length is 15 residues. The ends were cut back, 0 bases at V and 0 bases at J, with 11 bases in the middle. The CDR3 sequence: CSVEDYSPANYGYTF. CDR3 DNA sequence: TGCAGCGTTGAAGATTATAGCCCAGCTAACTATGGCTACACCTTC.

The chain links TRBV20-1 to TRBJ1-2; weak D call: TRBD1 (6 bases). In germline, CDR1 is DFQATT, CDR2 SNEGSKA (reference sequence). This CDR3 is 18 amino acids long. V lost 0 bases, J lost 3 bases, and 23 bases lay in between. The CDR3: CSARDHQGINLMHYGYTF. The CDR3 region has the DNA TGCAGTGCTAGAGATCACCAGGGGATAAACTTAATGCACTATGGCTACACCTTC.

In this sample, this clone turned up many times. A much larger clone lies one base from this, so it may be a read error. Other DNA sequences in this sample translate to the same CDR3. This chain's CDR3 is CATSGSPGQGAHTEAFF. CDR3 DNA: TGTGCCACCAGTGGGAGCCCGGGACAGGGGGCCCACACCGAAGCTTTCTTT. The V gene is TRBV24-1, the J gene TRBJ1-1; 12 nucleotides agree with TRBD1. The CDR3 contains 17 residues. Germline values: CDR1 KGHDR, CDR2 SFDVKD.

This clone has at least ten counts. The chain links TRBV27 to TRBJ1-6, with D possibly matching TRBD1 (6 bases). Germline V gene lookup returns CDR1 MNHEY and CDR2 SMNVEV (reference sequence). Trimming pared 4 bases from V and 7 bases from J, leaving 14 bases between. CDR3 length equals 15 residues. Written as DNA, the CDR3 is TGTGCCAGCAGTTCCGGGGAGGGGGGGAATTCACCCCTCCACTTT. This translates into CASSSGEGGNSPLHF.

This clone was counted at least ten times. The chain carries TRBV6-1 and TRBJ1-1; no firm D call. The CDR3 length is 14 residues. Germline values: CDR1 MNHNS, CDR2 SASEGT. The V and J ends lost 3 bases and 1 base respectively, with 9 bases between them. CDR3 coding DNA: TGTGCCAGCAGTGATAGGCCGGGGAACACTGAAGCTTTCTTT. Its translation is CASSDRPGNTEAFF.

The CDR3 protein is CSARPGTAPNTEAFF. The CDR3 nucleotides read TGCAGTGCTAGGCCGGGGACAGCTCCTAACACTGAAGCTTTCTTT. The chain employs TRBV20-1 and TRBJ1-1; 7 bases agree with TRBD1. The V gene's germline CDR1 is DFQATT and CDR2 SNEGSKA (reference sequence). J lost 2 bases, V lost 3 bases, and 9 bases had no gene match. The CDR3 covers 15 residues.

This clone was picked up many times. This chain links TRBV5-6 with TRBJ2-7; D is perhaps TRBD1 or TRBD2 (6 bases each). This CDR3 spans 15 amino acids. The germline V and J ends were trimmed by 3 bases and 1 base, with 14 bases remaining between them. Germline CDR1 reads SGHDT; CDR2 reads YYEEEE. Here the CDR3 reads CASSSLTGRSYEQYF. DNA for the CDR3: TGTGCCAGCAGCTCCCTCACAGGGAGGTCCTACGAGCAGTACTTC.

The V call is TRBV11-2, the J call TRBJ2-3; 9 bases map to TRBD2. Germline assignment: CDR1 SGHAT and CDR2 FQNNGV. The trim removed 0 bases at V and 4 bases at J, leaving 8 bases unmatched. This CDR3 region has 17 residues. Here the CDR3 reads CASSLELLAGFADTQYF. The DNA of the CDR3 is TGTGCCAGCAGCTTAGAACTACTAGCGGGTTTCGCAGATACGCAGTATTTT.

Regarding this clone: Other nucleotide sequences in the sample specify the same CDR3. The CDR3 nucleotides read TGTGCCAGTAGTGCCCTCATTCGTGACGGAGACACAGATACGCAGTATTTT. Its translation is CASSALIRDGDTDTQYF. The V call is TRBV19, the J call TRBJ2-3; D unresolved. The CDR3 length is 17 residues. The germline V gene encodes CDR1 LNHDA and CDR2 SQIVND (reference sequence). Trimming took off 5 bases at V and 2 bases at J, with 20 bases between the two ends. Full variable domain (rest looked up from reference TRBV19 and TRBJ2-3): DGGITQSPKYLFRKEGQNVTLSCEQNLNHDAMYWYRQDPGQGLRLIYYSQIVNDFQKGDIAEGYSVSREKKESFPLTVTSAQKNPTAFYLCASSALIRDGDTDTQYFGPGTRLTVL.

This clone was picked up many times. V usage is TRBV6-6 and J usage is TRBJ2-5, with D unresolved. The germline V gene encodes CDR1 MNHNY and CDR2 SVGAGI (reference sequence). This CDR3 comprises 14 residues. Between the trimmed V and J ends, which lost 3 bases and 4 bases, there was a span of 12 bases. The CDR3 DNA sequence: TGTGCCAGCAGTTATCTTGTCGGGCGAGAGACCCAGTACTTC. Its translation is CASSYLVGRETQYF.

In DNA, the CDR3 is TGTGCCAGCTCCCCGAATGGACCGCGACCGGATGGCTACACCTTC. This translates into CASSPNGPRPDGYTF. The rearrangement links TRBV18 to TRBJ1-2, with D unclear. Trimming removed 6 bases from V and 6 bases from J, with 20 bases in between. Germline CDR1 KGHSH, CDR2 LQKENI. There are 15 residues in the CDR3. The full variable domain, in which reference TRBV18 and TRBJ1-2 provide the parts outside the CDR3, is NAGVMQNPRHLVRRRGQEARLRCSPMKGHSHVYWYRQLPEEGLKFMVYLQKENIIDESGMPKERFSAEFPKEGPSILRIQQVVRGDSAAYFCASSPNGPRPDGYTFGSGTRLTVV.

About this clone itself: At one end, the junction sequence differs from germline, possibly due to a read error. This specimen includes other DNA sequences encoding the same CDR3. The chain links TRBV19 to TRBJ2-7; TRBD1 aligns across 7 bases. The CDR3 is 14 amino acids. Germline CDR1 and CDR2: LNHDA and SQIVND (reference sequence). This chain's CDR3 is CASSTGQAAYEQYF. In DNA, the CDR3 is TGTGCCAGTAGCACCGGACAGGCAGCCTATGAGCAGTACTTC.

By its share, this clone is medium-sized (0.01 to 0.1%). V usage is TRBV6-1 and J usage is TRBJ1-5; D is ambiguous. The CDR3 consists of 12 residues. The germline V gene encodes CDR1 MNHNS and CDR2 SASEGT. V was pared by 4 bases and J by 1 base, with 2 bases between. This CDR3 is CASSVSNQPQHF. In nucleotides, the CDR3 is TGTGCCAGCAGTGTAAGCAATCAGCCCCAGCATTTT.

The rearrangement uses TRBV20-1 and TRBJ2-5, with D possibly being TRBD1 or TRBD2 (5 bases each). The CDR3 is made up of 14 amino acids. The germline V gene has CDR1 DFQATT and CDR2 SNEGSKA (reference sequence). Trimming stripped 1 base from V and 1 base from J, with 10 bases between. CDR3 sequence reads: CSARGTGTQETQYF. CDR3 DNA sequence: TGCAGTGCTAGAGGGACCGGGACCCAAGAGACCCAGTACTTC.